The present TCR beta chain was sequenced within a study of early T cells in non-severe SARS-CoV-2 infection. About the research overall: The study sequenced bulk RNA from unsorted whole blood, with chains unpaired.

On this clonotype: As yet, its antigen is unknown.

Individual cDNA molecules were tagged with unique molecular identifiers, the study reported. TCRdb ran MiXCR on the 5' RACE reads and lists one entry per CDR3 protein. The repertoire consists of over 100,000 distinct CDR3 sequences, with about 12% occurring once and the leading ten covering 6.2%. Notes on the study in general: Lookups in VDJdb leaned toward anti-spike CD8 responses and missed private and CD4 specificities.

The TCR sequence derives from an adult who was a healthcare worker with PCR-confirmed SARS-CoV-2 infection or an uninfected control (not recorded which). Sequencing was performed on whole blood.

In DNA form, the CDR3 reads TGTGCCAGCAGTGTGGGGGGAAGAGACTCTGGGGCCAACGTCCTGACTTTC. Its translation: CASSVGGRDSGANVLTF. The gene calls are TRBV2 and TRBJ2-6; D possibly corresponds to TRBD2 (6 bases). The CDR3 has 17 residues. Germline CDR1 is SNHLY and CDR2 is FYNNEI. The V end lost 4 bases, the J end lost 0 bases, and 13 bases lay between the germline ends.